The rows below give T cell receptor beta chains drawn from one sample of a study of blood T cell repertoires in COVID-19. TCRdb keeps only in-frame clones here, not all; method: immunoSEQ multiplex PCR. The repertoire has 260,000 or so clones, roughly 86% of them found once; the top ten carry about 0.65%. Sequencing used peripheral blood. All receptors derive from a human donor in a cohort sampled during active COVID-19. CDR3s include the opening cysteine and the closing phenylalanine or tryptophan. D genes are given only for firm matches. The size field is filled for only some rows; it gives once, few, many or a size class.

size: -; V: TRBV11-2; J: TRBJ2-1; D: TRBD1; CDR3: CASSRTGISYNEQFF; DNA: TGTGCCAGCAGCCGGACAGGGATATCCTACAATGAGCAGTTCTTC
size: -; V: TRBV9; J: TRBJ2-3; D: -; CDR3: CASSVGDGQRNTQYF; DNA: TGTGCCAGCAGCGTAGGAGACGGTCAGAGGAATACGCAGTATTTT
size: -; V: TRBV5-4; J: TRBJ2-1; D: TRBD2; CDR3: CASSATGGRADNEQFF; DNA: TGTGCCAGCAGCGCAACCGGCGGGAGGGCTGACAATGAGCAGTTCTTC
size: -; V: TRBV4-3; J: TRBJ1-5; D: -; CDR3: CASSHLYLGAQPQHF; DNA: TGCGCCAGCAGCCATTTATACCTAGGGGCTCAGCCCCAGCATTTT
size: -; V: TRBV15; J: TRBJ1-1; D: -; CDR3: CATSSGGQMNTEAFF; DNA: TGTGCCACCAGCAGTGGGGGACAAATGAACACTGAAGCTTTCTTT
size: few; V: TRBV6-2/TRBV6-3; J: TRBJ1-4; D: -; CDR3: CASSTAEKLFF; DNA: TGTGCCAGCAGTACAGCTGAAAAACTGTTTTTT
size: -; V: TRBV6-2/TRBV6-3; J: TRBJ2-1; D: -; CDR3: CASSYSPRGRNEQFF; DNA: TGTGCCAGCAGTTACTCGCCCAGAGGTAGGAATGAGCAGTTCTTC
size: -; V: TRBV28; J: TRBJ1-6; D: -; CDR3: CASSLAGYNSPLHF; DNA: TGTGCCAGCAGTTTAGCGGGATATAATTCACCCCTCCACTTT
size: -; V: TRBV10-3; J: TRBJ2-7; D: TRBD1; CDR3: CAIRGDRATTYEQYF; DNA: TGTGCCATCAGGGGTGACAGGGCAACAACCTACGAGCAGTACTTC
size: once; V: TRBV12-5; J: TRBJ1-3; D: -; CDR3: CASGLAPILRGGNTIYF; DNA: TGTGCTAGTGGTTTGGCCCCAATTCTTCGCGGTGGAAACACCATATATTTT
size: -; V: TRBV5-4; J: TRBJ2-1; D: -; CDR3: CASSLAISSYNEQFF; DNA: TGTGCCAGCAGCTTAGCGATTAGCTCCTACAATGAGCAGTTCTTC
size: -; V: TRBV4-1; J: TRBJ2-2; D: -; CDR3: CASSQPRASVSGELFF; DNA: TGCGCCAGCAGCCAACCGAGGGCTAGCGTTTCCGGGGAGCTGTTTTTT
size: -; V: TRBV6-5; J: TRBJ2-3; D: -; CDR3: CASSYELSTDTQYF; DNA: TGTGCCAGCAGTTACGAACTGAGCACAGATACGCAGTATTTT
size: -; V: TRBV18; J: TRBJ1-5; D: -; CDR3: CASSRDRDQPQHF; DNA: TGTGCCAGCTCTCGCGACAGAGATCAGCCCCAGCATTTT
size: once; V: TRBV7-9; J: TRBJ1-2; D: -; CDR3: CASSLAPGLYGYTF; DNA: TGTGCCAGCAGCTTAGCCCCAGGGCTCTATGGCTACACCTTC
size: few; V: TRBV7-9; J: TRBJ2-2; D: -; CDR3: CASSLSAGELFF; DNA: TGTGCCAGCAGCTTATCCGCCGGGGAGCTGTTTTTT
size: -; V: TRBV7-2; J: TRBJ1-5; D: -; CDR3: CASSYVRGNQPQHF; DNA: TGTGCCAGCAGCTACGTCCGGGGAAATCAGCCCCAGCATTTT
size: -; V: TRBV7-9; J: TRBJ1-1; D: -; CDR3: CASSPLGGPKNTEAFF; DNA: TGTGCCAGCAGCCCCCTGGGGGGGCCTAAGAACACTGAAGCTTTCTTT
size: -; V: TRBV5-1; J: TRBJ1-4; D: -; CDR3: CASIRVEGYEKLFF; DNA: TGCGCCAGCATCCGGGTAGAGGGATACGAAAAACTGTTTTTT
size: few; V: TRBV4-1; J: TRBJ1-5; D: -; CDR3: CASSPGWNQPQHF; DNA: TGCGCCAGCAGCCCCGGGTGGAATCAGCCCCAGCATTTT
size: -; V: TRBV30; J: TRBJ1-6; D: TRBD1; CDR3: CAWSRRDRDSPLHF; DNA: TGTGCCTGGAGTCGCCGGGACAGGGACTCACCCCTCCACTTT
size: -; V: TRBV18; J: TRBJ2-7; D: -; CDR3: CASSPGITGNEQYF; DNA: TGTGCCAGCTCACCAGGGATAACAGGGAACGAGCAGTACTTC
size: once; V: TRBV28; J: TRBJ2-1; D: TRBD1; CDR3: CATRTGTEQFF; DNA: TGTGCCACCCGGACAGGGACTGAGCAGTTCTTC
size: few; V: TRBV6-4; J: TRBJ2-6; D: TRBD1; CDR3: CASSDKYEGAAGANVLTF; DNA: TGTGCCAGCAGTGATAAGTACGAGGGGGCTGCTGGGGCCAACGTCCTGACTTTC
size: -; V: TRBV28; J: TRBJ2-7; D: TRBD1; CDR3: CATRDSPYEQYF; DNA: TGTGCCACCCGGGACAGCCCCTACGAGCAGTACTTC
size: -; V: TRBV4-1; J: TRBJ1-1; D: -; CDR3: CASSQGQGLNTEAFF; DNA: TGCGCCAGCAGCCAAGGCCAGGGCCTAAACACTGAAGCTTTCTTT
size: once; V: TRBV7-9; J: TRBJ1-2; D: -; CDR3: CASSPSARAYGYTF; DNA: TGTGCCAGCAGCCCGAGTGCCAGGGCCTATGGCTACACCTTC
size: -; V: TRBV4-3; J: TRBJ2-6; D: -; CDR3: CASSQERGSGANVLTF; DNA: TGCGCCAGCAGCCAAGAACGGGGTTCTGGGGCCAACGTCCTGACTTTC
size: -; V: TRBV11-3; J: TRBJ2-1; D: -; CDR3: CASSPRSGSGPGNEQFF; DNA: TGTGCCAGCAGCCCGCGCAGTGGGAGCGGCCCAGGCAATGAGCAGTTCTTC
size: -; V: TRBV5-6; J: TRBJ2-7; D: -; CDR3: CASSLVVAPTYEQYF; DNA: TGTGCCAGCAGCTTGGTAGTAGCCCCAACCTACGAGCAGTACTTC
size: -; V: TRBV5-4; J: TRBJ1-2; D: TRBD1; CDR3: CASSLEWTGGAYGYTF; DNA: TGTGCCAGCAGCTTGGAATGGACAGGAGGCGCCTATGGCTACACCTTC
size: -; V: TRBV5-1; J: TRBJ1-6; D: -; CDR3: CASSSAGLNSPLHF; DNA: TGCGCCAGCAGCTCCGCAGGTTTAAATTCACCCCTCCACTTT
size: -; V: TRBV9; J: TRBJ2-7; D: -; CDR3: CASSVEPSSTGEQYF; DNA: TGTGCCAGCAGCGTAGAGCCCAGCTCGACAGGCGAGCAGTACTTC
size: -; V: TRBV7-3; J: TRBJ1-3; D: -; CDR3: CASRAAHGNTIYF; DNA: TGTGCCAGCAGAGCGGCACACGGAAACACCATATATTTT
size: -; V: TRBV11-2; J: TRBJ1-1; D: -; CDR3: CASSRGQIMNTEAFF; DNA: TGTGCCAGCAGCCGTGGACAGATCATGAACACTGAAGCTTTCTTT
size: -; V: TRBV5-3; J: TRBJ2-7; D: -; CDR3: CARSLRGGEQYF; DNA: TGTGCCAGAAGCTTAAGGGGGGGCGAGCAGTACTTC
size: -; V: TRBV19; J: TRBJ2-3; D: -; CDR3: CASSLRGTDTQYF; DNA: TGTGCCAGTAGTTTGAGGGGCACAGATACGCAGTATTTT
size: once; V: TRBV4-2; J: TRBJ2-1; D: TRBD2; CDR3: CASSQETSGPRNEQFF; DNA: TGTGCCAGCAGCCAAGAGACTAGCGGCCCGAGGAATGAGCAGTTCTTC
size: -; V: TRBV2; J: TRBJ2-7; D: -; CDR3: CASIGESSYEQYF; DNA: TGTGCCAGCATTGGGGAGAGCTCCTACGAGCAGTACTTC
size: -; V: TRBV27; J: TRBJ2-1; D: TRBD2; CDR3: CASSQGLAGEQFF; DNA: TGTGCCAGCAGTCAGGGACTAGCAGGTGAGCAGTTCTTC
size: -; V: TRBV7-9; J: TRBJ1-5; D: -; CDR3: CASSLWETNQPQHF; DNA: TGTGCCAGCAGCTTATGGGAGACAAATCAGCCCCAGCATTTT
size: -; V: TRBV7-9; J: TRBJ2-2; D: TRBD1; CDR3: CASSSGQGHTGELFF; DNA: TGTGCCAGCAGCTCGGGACAGGGACACACCGGGGAGCTGTTTTTT
size: -; V: TRBV10-1; J: TRBJ2-7; D: TRBD1; CDR3: CASSESGQGVYSYEQYF; DNA: TGCGCCAGCAGTGAGTCAGGACAGGGGGTCTACTCCTACGAGCAGTACTTC
size: few; V: TRBV28; J: TRBJ2-1; D: TRBD1; CDR3: CASSPRDRMTEQFF; DNA: TGTGCCAGCAGTCCCCGGGACAGGATGACTGAGCAGTTCTTC
size: -; V: TRBV7-9; J: TRBJ1-5; D: TRBD1; CDR3: CASSLGRGPHQPQHF; DNA: TGTGCCAGCAGCTTAGGCAGGGGGCCCCATCAGCCCCAGCATTTT
size: -; V: TRBV5-1; J: TRBJ2-7; D: -; CDR3: CASSSDRRTYEQYF; DNA: TGCGCCAGCAGCTCGGACAGAAGAACATACGAGCAGTACTTC
size: -; V: TRBV13; J: TRBJ2-3; D: -; CDR3: CASSLQPRTSRTDTQYF; DNA: TGTGCCAGCAGCCTGCAACCCAGAACCTCTCGCACAGATACGCAGTATTTT